One sample yielded the 25 T cell receptor beta chains listed below, sequenced in a study of T-cell memory formation after mild COVID-19. TCRdb reprocessed the 5' RACE reads via MiXCR and lists one record per CDR3 protein. The sample carries 450,000 or so distinct CDR3 sequences, roughly 20% recorded once. The sequencing sample was made of PBMCs or a T cell subset sorted from them (not recorded which). The origin of the receptors is an adult woman who had mild COVID-19 (a few samples of this study predate the infection). Cell type and time point are not known.

This clonotype has only a few counts. The genes are TRBV30 and TRBJ1-2; 8 bases fit TRBD1. Germline V gene lookup returns CDR1 GTSNPN and CDR2 SVGIG (reference sequence). The CDR3 loop spans 13 amino acids. V trimming: 5 bases; J trimming: 4 bases; junction bases outside the gene matches: 6. CDR3 sequence (DNA): TGTGCCTGGGCCAGGGGGCCGGGCTATGGCTACACCTTC. Residues: CAWARGPGYGYTF.

This clonotype was counted a few times. The chain recombines TRBV7-8 with TRBJ2-1, with 10 bases that match TRBD2. From germline, CDR1 is SGHVS and CDR2 FQNEAQ. There are 16 residues in the CDR3. With 2 bases clipped from V and 3 bases from J, the junction kept 4 bases outside the gene matches. CDR3 residues: CASSLPLAGLYNEQFF. CDR3 nucleotides: TGTGCCAGCAGCTTACCACTAGCGGGGCTCTACAATGAGCAGTTCTTC.

This rearrangement joins TRBV20-1 to TRBJ2-7; D gene unclear. Germline CDR1 DFQATT, CDR2 SNEGSKA (reference sequence). Trimming pared 0 bases from V and 6 bases from J, leaving 9 bases between. CDR3 size: 12 residues. The CDR3 coding sequence is TGCAGTGCTAGAGATCGGCATCGCGAGCAGTACTTC. This encodes CSARDRHREQYF.

This chain links TRBV7-9 with TRBJ2-1; no clear D. Germline loops: CDR1 SEHNR, CDR2 FQNEAQ (reference sequence). The CDR3 length is 19 residues. The ends were cut back, 1 base at V and 0 bases at J, with 19 bases in the middle. CDR3 DNA: TGTGCCAGCAGCTTAGGTTTGCTAGGCGCTTTGAGCTCCTACAATGAGCAGTTCTTC. It translates to CASSLGLLGALSSYNEQFF.

This clonotype was counted between two and nine times. The chain uses TRBV12-3 or TRBV12-4 and TRBJ1-2; D uncertain. The CDR3 has 12 residues. V was shortened by 5 bases and J by 5 bases, with 9 bases between the two germline ends. CDR3 sequence: CASSEVLYGYTF. The CDR3 DNA is TGTGCCAGCAGTGAAGTACTATATGGCTACACCTTC.

This clonotype appeared many times. The chain has TRBV27 and TRBJ1-1; tentative D call: TRBD1 (5 bases). Germline values: CDR1 MNHEY, CDR2 SMNVEV (reference sequence). The V gene lost 4 bases and the J gene lost 3 bases, with 18 bases spanning the gap. The CDR3 loop spans 16 amino acids. CDR3 protein: CASSSNTGGWHTEAFF. Written as DNA, the CDR3 is TGTGCCAGCAGTTCGAATACCGGGGGTTGGCACACTGAAGCTTTCTTT.

This chain joins TRBV12-3 or TRBV12-4 and TRBJ2-5; TRBD2 matches 12 bases. The length of the CDR3 is 15 residues. Trimming cost V 3 bases and J 6 bases; bases outside gene matches: 5. Here the CDR3 reads CASSFSSGRAKTQYF. CDR3 coding DNA: TGTGCCAGCAGTTTTTCTAGCGGGAGGGCCAAGACCCAGTACTTC.

V gene TRBV7-2 combines with J gene TRBJ1-1; the match to TRBD1 covers 10 bases. The CDR3 extends over 14 amino acids. Germline assignment: CDR1 SGHTA and CDR2 FQGNSA. J gave up 3 bases and V 6 bases, and 4 bases lay outside the gene matches. The CDR3 coding sequence is TGTGCCAGCAGACCGGGACAGGGGTACACTGAAGCTTTCTTT. It specifies CASRPGQGYTEAFF.

This clonotype was counted a few times. This chain links TRBV20-1 with TRBJ2-3; unclear D gene. V lost 4 bases and J 3 bases, leaving 8 bases between the germline ends. The CDR3 contains 12 residues. The germline V gene has CDR1 DFQATT and CDR2 SNEGSKA (reference sequence). The CDR3 bases are TGCAGTGCTAACTTGGGGACAGATACGCAGTATTTT. It encodes CSANLGTDTQYF.

The chain links TRBV19 to TRBJ2-7, with TRBD2 matching 10 bases. CDR1 is LNHDA and CDR2 is SQIVND in the germline V gene (reference sequence). V was clipped by 3 bases and J by 0 bases; unmatched bases: 2. The CDR3 covers 15 residues. CDR3 amino acids: CASSIRTSGSYEQYF. The CDR3 DNA reads as TGTGCCAGTAGTATCCGGACTAGCGGCTCCTACGAGCAGTACTTC.

CDR3 nucleotide sequence: TGTGCCAGCAGCCCCAACCGGGACAGGAATCAGCCCCAGCATTTT. It encodes CASSPNRDRNQPQHF. This chain links TRBV7-2 with TRBJ1-5, with 8 bases matching TRBD1. Germline V lookup: CDR1 SGHTA, CDR2 FQGNSA. The CDR3 runs 15 residues. The V segment lost 5 bases and the J segment 4 bases; nucleotides outside the gene matches: 7.

The chain couples TRBV11-2 to TRBJ2-1, with D possibly called TRBD1 or TRBD2 (5 bases each). CDR1 is SGHAT, CDR2 FQNNGV, per germline. Trimming shortened V by 1 base and J by 0 bases, and 10 bases separated the two germline ends. The CDR3 contains 16 residues. CDR3 region: CASSLVSGLSYNEQFF. CDR3 DNA sequence: TGTGCCAGCAGCTTAGTATCGGGGCTCTCCTACAATGAGCAGTTCTTC. The full variable domain, its missing parts supplied by reference TRBV11-2 and TRBJ2-1, is EAGVAQSPRYKIIEKRQSVAFWCNPISGHATLYWYQQILGQGPKLLIQFQNNGVVDDSQLPKDRFSAERLKGVDSTLKIQPAKLEDSAVYLCASSLVSGLSYNEQFFGPGTRLTVL.

This chain connects TRBV4-3 to TRBJ2-3; D may be TRBD2 (6 bases). V lost 3 bases to trimming and J lost 6 bases, with 13 bases between them. CDR1 and CDR2 from the germline V gene are LGHNA and YSLEER. This CDR3 region has 14 residues. The CDR3, as DNA: TGCGCCAGCAGCCAGGACTATGGCGGGGATACGCAGTATTTT. It translates to CASSQDYGGDTQYF.

The chain has TRBV18 and TRBJ1-6, with a tentative D call TRBD1 (5 bases). Germline-derived CDR1 and CDR2 are KGHSH and LQKENI. CDR3 size: 15 residues. Trimming stripped 3 bases from V and 8 bases from J, with 14 bases between. DNA of the CDR3: TGTGCCAGCTCACCCACCAAGGAGGGGCATTCACCCCTCCACTTT. It specifies CASSPTKEGHSPLHF.

This clonotype was seen a handful of times. The rearrangement uses TRBV12-3 or TRBV12-4 and TRBJ2-3, with D uncertain. V lost 1 base to trimming and J lost 4 bases, with 12 bases between them. The CDR3 runs 15 residues. The CDR3 nucleotides read TGTGCCAGCAGTTTAGGAGACACAAACTCAGATACGCAGTATTTT. This translates into CASSLGDTNSDTQYF.

This clonotype was seen a handful of times. V usage is TRBV9 and J usage is TRBJ1-6; unclear D gene. This CDR3 has 12 amino acids. Germline lookup yields CDR1 SGDLS and CDR2 YYNGEE. V was pared by 3 bases and J by 14 bases, with 12 bases between. The CDR3 is CASSGAGGSLHF. The CDR3 coding sequence is TGTGCCAGCAGCGGCGCGGGTGGGTCCCTCCACTTT.

This clonotype was found a few times. The chain links TRBV20-1 to TRBJ2-3; 14 positions agree with TRBD2. Losses at the gene ends were 0 bases for V and 4 bases for J; bases not matched to a gene: 6. The CDR3 sequence is 17 residues long. CDR1 is DFQATT and CDR2 is SNEGSKA in the germline V gene (reference sequence). The CDR3 DNA follows: TGCAGTGCTAGAGATCCCAGACTAGCGGGAGGGGCAGATACGCAGTATTTT. Its protein product is CSARDPRLAGGADTQYF.

The table lists this clonotype with a few counts. The V gene is TRBV6-5, the J gene TRBJ2-1; D tentatively fits TRBD1 or TRBD2 (5 bases each). The CDR3 runs to 17 residues. Germline-derived CDR1 and CDR2 are MNHEY and SVGAGI. V lost 5 bases to trimming and J lost 9 bases, with 26 bases between them. The CDR3 sequence: CASSQTQILRSGGEQFF. The CDR3 DNA reads as TGTGCCAGCAGTCAAACACAGATCCTAAGATCTGGGGGTGAGCAGTTCTTC.

V gene TRBV29-1 combines with J gene TRBJ2-7; 8 bases are a match to TRBD1. This CDR3 is built from 13 residues. Germline trimming cut 7 bases from V and 3 bases from J; bases unmatched to any gene: 8. Per the germline V gene, CDR1 is SQVTM and CDR2 is ANQGSEA. In DNA, the CDR3 is TGCAGCGCATCAGGGACAGGTCTCTACGAGCAGTACTTC. Translation: CSASGTGLYEQYF.

This clonotype was observed a handful of times. The rearrangement links TRBV7-6 to TRBJ2-3, with D perhaps TRBD2 (7 bases). Germline V gene data show CDR1 as SGHVS and CDR2 as FNYEAQ. Trimming removed 1 base from V and 1 base from J, with 9 bases in between. The CDR3 length is 15 residues. The CDR3 DNA sequence: TGTGCCAGCAGCTTAGTGGGGGGGCGCACAGATACGCAGTATTTT. This sequence encodes CASSLVGGRTDTQYF.

The chain is built from TRBV7-9 and TRBJ2-5, with 7 nucleotides matching TRBD1. The CDR3 contains 14 residues. Trimming at V came to 8 bases and at J to 4 bases, leaving 10 bases not matched to a gene. CDR1 and CDR2 (germline): SEHNR, FQNEAQ (reference sequence). For the CDR3, the DNA is TGTGCCAGCGAGACAGGGTTGGGACGAGAGACCCAGTACTTC. It specifies CASETGLGRETQYF. The full variable domain, completed using reference TRBV7-9 and TRBJ2-5, is DTGVSQNPRHKITKRGQNVTFRCDPISEHNRLYWYRQTLGQGPEFLTYFQNEAQLEKSRLLSDRFSAERPKGSFSTLEIQRTEQGDSAMYLCASETGLGRETQYFGPGTRLLVL.

This clonotype was found many times. The rearrangement links TRBV4-2 to TRBJ2-3; D is undetermined. V lost 0 bases and J 1 base, leaving 5 bases between the germline ends. CDR1 is LGHNA and CDR2 is YNFKEQ in the germline V gene. The CDR3 sequence is 14 residues long. In DNA, the CDR3 is TGTGCCAGCAGCCAAGATTCAGGCACAGATACGCAGTATTTT. This sequence encodes CASSQDSGTDTQYF.

The J gene is TRBJ2-1, the V gene TRBV6-6; 7 nucleotides align to TRBD2. J lost 10 bases, V lost 2 bases, and 2 bases had no gene match. The length of the CDR3 is 12 residues. Germline loops: CDR1 MNHNY, CDR2 SVGAGI (reference sequence). This CDR3 reads CASSYGEGEQFF. The CDR3, as DNA: TGTGCCAGCAGTTACGGGGAGGGCGAGCAGTTCTTC.

The table lists this clonotype with a few counts. This rearrangement joins TRBV29-1 to TRBJ2-3; D call uncertain. Deletions cut 4 bases from V and 4 bases from J, with 9 bases between. CDR1 and CDR2 from the germline V gene are SQVTM and ANQGSEA. The CDR3 is 12 residues long. The CDR3 nucleotides read TGCAGCGTTGTGTTAGCTGCAGATACGCAGTATTTT. As protein: CSVVLAADTQYF.

This clonotype was detected a few times. The rearrangement links TRBV5-4 to TRBJ2-3; D gene unclear. The length of the CDR3 is 13 residues. With 4 bases removed from V and 2 bases from J, the gap between germline ends came to 8 bases. Per the germline V gene, CDR1 is SGHNT and CDR2 is YYREEE (reference sequence). Here the CDR3 DNA reads TGTGCCAGCAGCGAAGTACTCACAGATACGCAGTATTTT. Encoded protein: CASSEVLTDTQYF.